Below, 11 T cell receptor beta chains from the same sample are listed, as sequenced in a study of T-cell memory formation after mild COVID-19. One entry per CDR3 protein results from TCRdb running MiXCR on the 5' RACE reads. The data contain over 300,000 distinct CDR3 sequences, approximately 22% of them singletons. Material for sequencing was PBMCs or a T cell subset sorted from them (not recorded which). Receptors originate from a man in his late teens or twenties who had mild COVID-19 (a few samples of this study predate the infection). Cell type and time point are not known.

This clonotype was seen repeatedly, ten times or more. CDR3 in amino acids: CSVWTGAETQYF. In nucleotides, the CDR3 is TGCAGCGTCTGGACAGGGGCTGAGACCCAGTACTTC. This rearrangement joins TRBV29-1 to TRBJ2-5; 9 bases are shared with TRBD1. Per the germline V gene, CDR1 is SQVTM and CDR2 is ANQGSEA. Unmatched junction bases numbered 4, after V lost 6 bases and J lost 5 bases. This CDR3 is 12 amino acids long.

J is TRBJ2-7 and V is TRBV5-6; TRBD1 matches at 10 bases. The junction had 3 bases not matched to a gene; V was cut back by 2 bases and J by 4 bases. The CDR3 covers 14 residues. Germline assignment: CDR1 SGHDT and CDR2 YYEEEE. The chain's CDR3 is CASSFGQGVYEQYV. CDR3 bases: TGTGCCAGCAGCTTTGGACAGGGGGTATACGAGCAGTACGTC.

This clonotype was observed a handful of times. This chain links TRBV7-9 with TRBJ1-6; 7 positions match TRBD1. There are 16 residues in the CDR3. Germline CDR1 is SEHNR and CDR2 is FQNEAQ (reference sequence). The junction had 8 bases not matched to a gene; V was cut back by 2 bases and J by 7 bases. The CDR3 nucleotides read TGTGCCAGCAGCTTACGTCTCGGGACAGACAATTCACCCCTCCACTTT. This codes for CASSLRLGTDNSPLHF.

The genes are TRBV20-1 and TRBJ2-5; TRBD2 agrees at 7 bases. The CDR3 length is 15 residues. The V gene's germline CDR1 is DFQATT and CDR2 SNEGSKA (reference sequence). V shed 1 base and J 2 bases; nucleotides not matched to a gene: 7. Here the CDR3 reads CSARAERGHQETQYF. CDR3 coding DNA: TGCAGTGCTAGAGCGGAGCGGGGTCATCAAGAGACCCAGTACTTC.

The chain employs TRBV20-1 and TRBJ2-7; TRBD2 matches 10 bases. Trimming took 3 bases from V and 3 from J; bases not matched to a gene: 5. Germline lookup yields CDR1 DFQATT and CDR2 SNEGSKA (reference sequence). The CDR3 runs to 14 residues. In DNA, the CDR3 is TGCAGTGCTAGCGGGCTAGCGGGGGTCTACGAGCAGTACTTC. Translated: CSASGLAGVYEQYF.

This clonotype has only a few counts. CDR3: CASSLTRGAYNEQFF. CDR3 DNA sequence: TGTGCCAGCAGCCTGACTAGAGGTGCCTACAATGAGCAGTTCTTC. This chain links TRBV7-2 with TRBJ2-1; D perhaps matches TRBD2 (6 bases). The CDR3 contains 15 residues. Germline CDR1 is SGHTA and CDR2 is FQGNSA. Trimming stripped 5 bases from V and 2 bases from J, with 13 bases between.

This clonotype came up a few times. The V call is TRBV15, the J call TRBJ1-2, with a possible D match to TRBD1 (5 bases). The germline CDR1 and CDR2 sequences are LNHNV and YYDKDF (reference sequence). The CDR3 covers 15 residues. V was shortened by 0 bases and J by 7 bases, with 15 bases between the two germline ends. Written as DNA, the CDR3 is TGTGCCACCAGCAGAGATCGGGAGGGGTACCGTGGCTACACCTTC. It encodes CATSRDREGYRGYTF. Looking up the rest from reference TRBV15 and TRBJ1-2 gives the full variable domain: DAMVIQNPRYQVTQFGKPVTLSCSQTLNHNVMYWYQQKSSQAPKLLFHYYDKDFNNEADTPDNFQSRRPNTSFCFLDIRSPGLGDTAMYLCATSRDREGYRGYTFGSGTRLTVV.

The V and J genes are TRBV6-5 and TRBJ1-2; D is possibly TRBD1 (6 bases). CDR1 is MNHEY and CDR2 is SVGAGI in the germline V gene. V lost 7 bases, J lost 1 base, and 7 bases lay in between. The CDR3 runs to 12 residues. CDR3 nucleotides: TGTGCCAGCAAAGGGGGTAACTATGGCTACACCTTC. This sequence encodes CASKGGNYGYTF.

This clonotype was counted at least ten times. The chain recombines TRBV7-3 with TRBJ1-1; no reliable D call. CDR3 length equals 12 residues. V was trimmed by 7 bases and J by 6 bases, leaving 12 bases between them. Per germline, CDR1 SGHTA and CDR2 FQGTGA. CDR3 sequence (DNA): TGTGCCAGCAAAGGTCGGTACTCTGAAGCTTTCTTT. It specifies CASKGRYSEAFF.

The V and J genes are TRBV20-1 and TRBJ1-1; possible D gene TRBD1, 5 bases. This CDR3 has 12 residues. Germline loops: CDR1 DFQATT, CDR2 SNEGSKA (reference sequence). Trimming removed 3 bases at V and 11 bases at J, with 16 bases between. The CDR3 nucleotides read TGCAGTGCTAGGGGGCAGCCGCGCGCGGCTTTCTTT. Amino acid sequence: CSARGQPRAAFF.

This clonotype was seen a handful of times. The V and J genes are TRBV7-9 and TRBJ2-1; D is perhaps TRBD2 (5 bases). The CDR3 consists of 12 residues. CDR1 and CDR2 from the germline V gene are SEHNR and FQNEAQ (reference sequence). Trimming took 4 bases from V and 13 from J, leaving 14 bases between them. CDR3 amino acids: CASSSEAGVQFF. The CDR3 DNA reads TGTGCCAGCAGCTCCGAGGCCGGGGTACAGTTCTTC.